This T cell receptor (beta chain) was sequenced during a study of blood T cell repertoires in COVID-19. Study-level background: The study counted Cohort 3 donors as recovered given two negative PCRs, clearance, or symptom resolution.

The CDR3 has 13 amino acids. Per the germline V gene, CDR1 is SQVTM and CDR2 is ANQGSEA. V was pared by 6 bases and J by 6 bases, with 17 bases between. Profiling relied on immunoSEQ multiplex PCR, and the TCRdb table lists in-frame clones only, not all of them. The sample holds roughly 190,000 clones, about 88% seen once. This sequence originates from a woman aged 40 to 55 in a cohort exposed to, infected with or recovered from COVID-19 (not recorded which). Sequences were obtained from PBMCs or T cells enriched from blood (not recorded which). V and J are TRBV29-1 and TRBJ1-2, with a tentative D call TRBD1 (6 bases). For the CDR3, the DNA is TGCAGCGTGGACGGCTCACAGGGAAATGGCTACACCTTC. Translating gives CSVDGSQGNGYTF.